The 28 T cell receptor beta chains listed next were all sequenced from one sample in a study of T cells after yellow fever vaccination. TCRdb reanalysed the 5' RACE reads using MiXCR and keeps one entry per CDR3 protein. Among some 350,000 distinct CDR3 sequences listed, around a tenth were seen once. This material consisted of PBMCs, taken on the day of the first yellow fever vaccination. These receptors all stem from a man younger than 35 who received the YFV17D yellow fever vaccine.

This clonotype was seen only a few times. The chain has TRBV6-2 or TRBV6-3 and TRBJ1-1; TRBD1 matches 9 bases. CDR3 length: 18 amino acids. The germline CDR1 and CDR2 sequences are MNHEY and SVGEGT. The ends lost 2 bases at V and 3 bases at J; junction bases unmatched: 13. The CDR3 region is CASSYGGQGYEADTEAFF. CDR3 DNA sequence: TGTGCCAGCAGTTACGGGGGACAGGGTTATGAAGCGGACACTGAAGCTTTCTTT.

V gene TRBV20-1 combines with J gene TRBJ2-1, with 9 bases fitting TRBD2. The germline gives CDR1 DFQATT, CDR2 SNEGSKA (reference sequence). The CDR3 runs to 16 residues. The V segment lost 8 bases and the J segment 4 bases; nucleotides outside the gene matches: 15. CDR3: CSTRAASGKSYNEQFF. CDR3 coding DNA: TGCAGTACCAGAGCGGCTAGCGGGAAATCTTACAATGAGCAGTTCTTC.

This clonotype came up a few times. The CDR3 DNA is TGTGCCAGCAGCTCCTATGGAGTATATGGCTACACCTTC. Its translation is CASSSYGVYGYTF. J is TRBJ1-2 and V is TRBV11-1; D gene unclear. Germline loops: CDR1 SGHAT, CDR2 FQDESV (reference sequence). V gave up 4 bases and J gave up 5 bases, with 11 bases separating them. The CDR3 is made up of 13 amino acids.

This chain joins TRBV6-1 and TRBJ1-5, with TRBD1 as a possible D gene (5 bases). This CDR3 has 15 amino acids. V dropped 1 base and J dropped 6 bases, with 13 bases sitting between them. Germline V lookup: CDR1 MNHNS, CDR2 SASEGT. CDR3 in DNA: TGTGCCAGCAGTGAAGTCCACAGGAGATCTCAGCCCCAGCATTTT. As protein: CASSEVHRRSQPQHF.

The rearrangement links TRBV10-3 to TRBJ2-2; no firm D call. Germline values: CDR1 ENHRY, CDR2 SYGVKD. V was clipped by 5 bases and J by 7 bases, with 11 bases between them. The CDR3 is made up of 13 amino acids. The DNA of the CDR3 is TGTGCCATCAGTATGGGTGAGGACGGGGAGCTGTTTTTT. Amino acid sequence: CAISMGEDGELFF.

The rearrangement uses TRBV20-1 and TRBJ2-2; TRBD1 agrees at 12 bases. The CDR3 is 15 residues long. Germline CDR1 reads DFQATT; CDR2 reads SNEGSKA (reference sequence). V gave up 5 bases and J gave up 7 bases; unmatched junction bases: 8. The CDR3 region is CSARGTGGAGGELFF. CDR3 nucleotide sequence: TGCAGTGCTCGAGGGACAGGGGGCGCCGGCGGGGAGCTGTTTTTT.

The J gene is TRBJ2-5, the V gene TRBV5-1; the D gene could be TRBD1 or TRBD2 (6 bases each). The CDR3 spans 14 residues. Trimming left V 0 bases short and J 6 bases short, with 12 bases between. The germline V gene encodes CDR1 SGHRS and CDR2 YFSETQ. As DNA, the CDR3 is TGCGCCAGCAGCTTGGAGGGGGGTGGCAAGACCCAGTACTTC. Amino acid sequence: CASSLEGGGKTQYF.

This clonotype was seen more than once but under ten times. The genes are TRBV6-5 and TRBJ2-1; perhaps D is TRBD1 or TRBD2 (5 bases each). CDR1 is MNHEY, CDR2 SVGAGI, per germline. V lost 1 base, J lost 5 bases, and 12 bases lay in between. The CDR3 has 15 residues. This CDR3 is CASSYWQGPDNEQFF. In DNA, the CDR3 is TGTGCCAGCAGTTACTGGCAGGGACCTGACAATGAGCAGTTCTTC.

V gene TRBV18 combines with J gene TRBJ2-3, with a possible D match to TRBD1 (5 bases). There are 15 residues in the CDR3. V was cut by 3 bases and J by 4 bases, with 14 bases left in between. CDR1 is KGHSH and CDR2 is LQKENI in the germline V gene. CDR3 sequence: CASSPARVKADTQYF. Here the CDR3 DNA reads TGTGCCAGCTCACCGGCCAGGGTGAAGGCAGATACGCAGTATTTT.

The chain is built from TRBV20-1 and TRBJ2-5, with TRBD2 as a possible D gene (5 bases). CDR1 and CDR2 (germline): DFQATT, SNEGSKA (reference sequence). This CDR3 is built from 11 residues. V dropped 5 bases and J dropped 4 bases, with 8 bases sitting between them. The CDR3 is CSAEGRETQYF. The CDR3 DNA reads as TGCAGTGCTGAGGGCCGAGAGACCCAGTACTTC.

The chain has TRBV7-8 and TRBJ2-5; 8 bases agree with TRBD1. V was pared by 1 base and J by 7 bases, with 5 bases of the junction left unmatched. The CDR3 runs to 14 residues. The germline V gene has CDR1 SGHVS and CDR2 FQNEAQ. CDR3 DNA sequence: TGTGCCAGCAGCTTAGGACAGGGGTCAGGGACCCAGTACTTC. Its translation is CASSLGQGSGTQYF.

This clonotype was detected only a few times. This chain links TRBV7-2 with TRBJ1-6; D uncertain. V dropped 1 base and J dropped 9 bases, with 16 bases sitting between them. The germline gives CDR1 SGHTA, CDR2 FQGNSA. The CDR3 extends over 16 amino acids. DNA of the CDR3: TGTGCCAGCAGCTTAGTGAGACCCTCTTCAGGTTCACCCCTCCACTTT. This sequence encodes CASSLVRPSSGSPLHF.

This clonotype has a handful of counts. J is TRBJ1-3 and V is TRBV7-9; no clear D gene. Trimming left V 3 bases short and J 7 bases short, with 7 bases between. The germline V gene has CDR1 SEHNR and CDR2 FQNEAQ (reference sequence). CDR3 size: 12 residues. CDR3 loop: CASSFDMNTIYF. In DNA form, the CDR3 reads TGTGCCAGCAGCTTTGACATGAACACCATATATTTT.

CDR3 coding DNA: TGCGCCACCCATCGCGATAGCGCTAACACCGGGGAGCTGTTTTTT. It codes for CATHRDSANTGELFF. V usage is TRBV5-1 and J usage is TRBJ2-2; D possibly corresponds to TRBD2 (5 bases). V was cut by 9 bases and J by 2 bases, with 17 bases left in between. Germline V gives CDR1 SGHRS, CDR2 YFSETQ. The CDR3 totals 15 residues.

The rearrangement links TRBV14 to TRBJ1-1, with 7 nucleotides matching TRBD1. The CDR3 sequence is 14 residues long. Germline trimming cut 1 base from V and 5 bases from J; bases unmatched to any gene: 4. Per germline, CDR1 SGHDN and CDR2 FVKESK. The CDR3 loop is CASSQGLRGTEAFF. DNA of the CDR3: TGTGCCAGCAGCCAAGGGCTCAGGGGGACTGAAGCTTTCTTT.

The chain couples TRBV20-1 to TRBJ2-7; TRBD1 aligns across 9 bases. Germline V CDR1 and CDR2: DFQATT, SNEGSKA (reference sequence). The V and J ends lost 3 bases and 4 bases, in that order; junction bases with no gene match: 7. The CDR3 sequence is 14 residues long. The CDR3 here is CSARGDREDYEQYF. CDR3 nucleotide sequence: TGCAGTGCTAGGGGGGACAGGGAAGATTACGAGCAGTACTTC.

At least ten counts were recorded for this clonotype. The gene calls are TRBV12-3 or TRBV12-4 and TRBJ1-5, with 11 bases fitting TRBD1. V was clipped by 2 bases and J by 6 bases; unmatched bases: 6. This CDR3 contains 16 residues. This CDR3 reads CASSLPDRGLGQPQHF. DNA of the CDR3: TGTGCCAGCAGTTTACCGGACAGGGGGCTTGGTCAGCCCCAGCATTTT.

This rearrangement joins TRBV20-1 to TRBJ1-2; D ambiguous. Trimming pared 3 bases from V and 7 bases from J, leaving 12 bases between. The CDR3 totals 12 residues. The germline V gene encodes CDR1 DFQATT and CDR2 SNEGSKA (reference sequence). This CDR3 reads CSASLASIGYTF. Written as DNA, the CDR3 is TGCAGTGCTAGCCTGGCCTCGATTGGCTACACCTTC.

This clonotype was observed a few times. The J gene is TRBJ2-5, the V gene TRBV6-1; a weak D match, TRBD1 (6 bases). CDR1 is MNHNS, CDR2 SASEGT, per germline. CDR3 length: 14 residues. Trimming took 6 bases from V and 6 from J, leaving 17 bases between them. CDR3 region: CASRARQDVQTQYF. CDR3 coding DNA: TGTGCCAGCAGGGCGAGACAGGACGTGCAGACCCAGTACTTC.

This clonotype came up a few times. The CDR3 bases are TGTGCCAGCAGCCAAGGGACCGCTCACCAGGATACGCAGTATTTT. It translates to CASSQGTAHQDTQYF. This chain links TRBV4-2 with TRBJ2-3; no definite D call. This CDR3 contains 15 residues. Trimming took off 1 base at V and 6 bases at J, with 14 bases between the two ends. From germline, CDR1 is LGHNA and CDR2 YNFKEQ.

This clonotype has just a few counts. The CDR3 nucleotides are TGCGCCAGCAGCCCCGAGGAGGCGAGCGGCTACACCTTC. It encodes CASSPEEASGYTF. The chain recombines TRBV5-1 with TRBJ1-2, with D unresolved. V was trimmed by 4 bases and J by 8 bases, leaving 15 bases between them. The CDR3 is made up of 13 amino acids. Germline CDR1 and CDR2: SGHRS and YFSETQ.

This rearrangement joins TRBV6-1 to TRBJ2-7, with D possibly called TRBD1 or TRBD2 (5 bases each). V shed 6 bases and J shed 3 bases, with 12 bases lying between them. From germline, CDR1 is MNHNS and CDR2 SASEGT. This CDR3 is 13 amino acids long. The CDR3 coding sequence is TGTGCCAGCAGCCAGGGACCCCTCTACGAGCAGTACTTC. Its translation is CASSQGPLYEQYF.

This clonotype occurred a few times. The chain joins TRBV12-3 or TRBV12-4 to TRBJ2-1; weak D call: TRBD1 (6 bases). The CDR3 runs to 17 residues. V was trimmed by 1 base and J by 0 bases, leaving 13 bases between them. The DNA of the CDR3 is TGTGCCAGCAGTTTAGTGGGGGCCCCGAGCTCCTACAATGAGCAGTTCTTC. This sequence encodes CASSLVGAPSSYNEQFF.

J is TRBJ1-1 and V is TRBV19; possible D gene TRBD1, 6 bases. This CDR3 is 12 amino acids long. Trimming cost V 3 bases and J 8 bases, with 10 bases left between them. The germline gives CDR1 LNHDA, CDR2 SQIVND (reference sequence). Here the CDR3 reads CASSITGREAFF. The DNA for the CDR3 is TGTGCCAGTAGTATCACAGGGCGAGAAGCTTTCTTT.

The genes are TRBV25-1 and TRBJ1-1; weak D call: TRBD1 (6 bases). The CDR3 extends over 11 amino acids. V lost 4 bases, J lost 11 bases, and 11 bases lay in between. Germline V gene sequence: CDR1 MGHDK, CDR2 SYGVNS. The CDR3 spells CASSGGTLAFF. DNA of the CDR3: TGTGCCAGCAGTGGAGGGACACTTGCTTTCTTT.

This clonotype was picked up many times. CDR3 sequence: CAGRERHDRVEAFF. The CDR3 coding sequence is TGTGCCGGCCGGGAGCGTCACGATCGAGTTGAAGCTTTCTTT. The chain carries TRBV10-3 and TRBJ1-1; D is unclear. V lost 11 bases and J 7 bases, leaving 23 bases between the germline ends. In germline, CDR1 is ENHRY, CDR2 SYGVKD. The CDR3 runs to 14 residues.

V and J are TRBV5-1 and TRBJ2-7, with 10 bases aligning to TRBD1. Germline V CDR1 and CDR2: SGHRS, YFSETQ. The junction had 10 bases not matched to a gene; V was cut back by 0 bases and J by 7 bases. This CDR3 has 16 amino acids. CDR3 in DNA: TGCGCCAGCAGCTTGGGGACCGGGACAGGGGACCTGGAGCAGTACTTC. Translation: CASSLGTGTGDLEQYF.

This clonotype has ten or more counts. The J gene is TRBJ1-5, the V gene TRBV20-1; D not certain. Germline V gene lookup returns CDR1 DFQATT and CDR2 SNEGSKA (reference sequence). This CDR3 is 12 amino acids long. Trimming shortened V by 0 bases and J by 4 bases, and 4 bases separated the two germline ends. The CDR3 sequence: CSARDQNQPQHF. In nucleotides, the CDR3 is TGCAGTGCTAGAGATCAAAATCAGCCCCAGCATTTT.